The rows below give T cell receptor beta chains drawn from one sample of a study of T cell repertoires in cytomegalovirus infection. Using its own MiXCR run on the reads, TCRdb lists one record per CDR3 protein. The table records 200,000 to 250,000 distinct CDR3 sequences, approximately 7% of them present only once. The source material was PBMCs. The receptors derive from a human donor in good health (CMV status not recorded). Some clones in this sample may be carry-over from other donors' samples. The conserved cysteine and the conserved F or W are not part of the CDR3 here. D genes are given only for firm matches.

>-|TRBV25-1|TRBJ1-1
ASTRSAEAF
>-|TRBV7-2|TRBJ1-2
ASSFMRFGDVNYGYT
>TRBD2|TRBV10-3|TRBJ2-3
ATGTSGGSTDTQY
>-|TRBV28|TRBJ2-5
ASTLSAFPGETQY
>TRBD1|TRBV27|TRBJ1-1
ASSLGDRGDGIWDTEAF
>-|TRBV20-1|TRBJ1-2
SGRSAEASNYGYT
>TRBD1|TRBV19|TRBJ1-5
ASSMGTGNQPQH
>-|TRBV7-6|TRBJ2-4
ASSLAAHSLAKNIQY
>-|TRBV15|TRBJ2-7
ATSRVTRAYEQY
>TRBD1|TRBV29-1|TRBJ1-2
SVEGTGNYGYT
>-|TRBV7-9|TRBJ1-1
ASSLIVRGAEAF
>-|TRBV6-2/TRBV6-3|TRBJ2-7
ASSYGGVNYEQY
>-|TRBV24-1|TRBJ2-2
ATSARTGELF
>TRBD1|TRBV7-2|TRBJ1-1
ASSPGQTEAF
>TRBD1|TRBV29-1|TRBJ2-7
SVGVDRAYEQY
>TRBD1|TRBV7-8|TRBJ1-3
ASSPGTADGNTIY
>TRBD1|TRBV6-1|TRBJ1-3
ASSWGRGPRNTIY
>-|TRBV7-9|TRBJ1-1
ASSQGRTEAF
>-|TRBV5-1|TRBJ2-1
ASSLVQGPYNEQF
>TRBD2|TRBV4-3|TRBJ2-7
ASSQETSGPYEQY